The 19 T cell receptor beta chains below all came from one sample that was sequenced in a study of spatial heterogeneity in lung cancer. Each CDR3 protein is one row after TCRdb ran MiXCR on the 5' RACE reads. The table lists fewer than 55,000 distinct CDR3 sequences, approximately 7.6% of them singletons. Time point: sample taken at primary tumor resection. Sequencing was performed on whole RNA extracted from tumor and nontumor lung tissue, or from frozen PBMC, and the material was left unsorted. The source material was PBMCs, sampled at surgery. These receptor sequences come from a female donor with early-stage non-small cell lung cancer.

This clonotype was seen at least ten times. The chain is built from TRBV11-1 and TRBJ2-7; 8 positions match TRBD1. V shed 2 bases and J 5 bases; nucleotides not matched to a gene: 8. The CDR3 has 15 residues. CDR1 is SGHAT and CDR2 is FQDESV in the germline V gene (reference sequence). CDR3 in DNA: TGTGCCAGCAGCTTAAGGACAGGGACGGGGAACGAGCAGTACTTC. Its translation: CASSLRTGTGNEQYF.

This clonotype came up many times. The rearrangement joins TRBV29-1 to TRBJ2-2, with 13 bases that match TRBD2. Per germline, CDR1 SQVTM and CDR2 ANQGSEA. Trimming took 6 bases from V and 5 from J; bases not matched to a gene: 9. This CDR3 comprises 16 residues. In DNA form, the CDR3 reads TGCAGCGTCGGATGGACTAGCGGGGGCGGGACCGGGGAGCTGTTTTTT. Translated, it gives CSVGWTSGGGTGELFF.

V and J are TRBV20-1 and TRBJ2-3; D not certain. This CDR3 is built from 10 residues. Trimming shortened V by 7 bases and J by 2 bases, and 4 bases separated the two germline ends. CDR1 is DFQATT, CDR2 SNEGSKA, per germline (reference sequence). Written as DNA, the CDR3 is TGCAGTGTTGTCACAGATACGCAGTATTTT. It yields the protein CSVVTDTQYF.

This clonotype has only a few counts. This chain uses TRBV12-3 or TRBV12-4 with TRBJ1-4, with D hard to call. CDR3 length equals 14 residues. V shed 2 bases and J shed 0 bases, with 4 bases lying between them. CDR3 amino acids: CASSLSSTNEKLFF. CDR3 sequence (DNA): TGTGCCAGCAGTTTAAGTTCAACTAATGAAAAACTGTTTTTT.

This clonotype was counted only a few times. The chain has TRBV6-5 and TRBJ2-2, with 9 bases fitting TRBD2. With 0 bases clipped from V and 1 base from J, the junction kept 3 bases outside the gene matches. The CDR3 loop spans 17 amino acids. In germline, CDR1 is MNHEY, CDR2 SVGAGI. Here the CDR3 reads CASSYSVLAGNTGELFF. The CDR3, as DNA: TGTGCCAGCAGTTACTCCGTACTAGCGGGGAACACCGGGGAGCTGTTTTTT.

Written as DNA, the CDR3 is TGTGCCAGCAGCCCAAGACCGGGGTTAGCGGGGGGCCGCACAGATACGCAGTATTTT. Translating gives CASSPRPGLAGGRTDTQYF. The V call is TRBV3-1, the J call TRBJ2-3; 10 bases line up with TRBD2. Germline-derived CDR1 and CDR2 are LGHDT and YNNKEL (reference sequence). The J segment lost 1 base and the V segment lost 4 bases, leaving 14 bases of the junction unmatched. The length of the CDR3 is 19 residues.

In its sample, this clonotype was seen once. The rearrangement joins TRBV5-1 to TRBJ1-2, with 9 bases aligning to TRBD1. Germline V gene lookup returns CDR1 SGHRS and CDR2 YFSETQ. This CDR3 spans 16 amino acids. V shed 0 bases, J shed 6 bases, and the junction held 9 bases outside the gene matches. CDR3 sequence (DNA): TGCGCCAGCAGCTTGGCCGGGGACAGGGCAAACGATGGCTACACCTTC. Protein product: CASSLAGDRANDGYTF.

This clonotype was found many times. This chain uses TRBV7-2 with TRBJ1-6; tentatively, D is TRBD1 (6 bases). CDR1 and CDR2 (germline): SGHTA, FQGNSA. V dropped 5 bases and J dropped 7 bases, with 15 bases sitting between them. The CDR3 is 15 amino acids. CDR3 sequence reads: CASSAGSGENSPLHF. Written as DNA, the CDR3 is TGTGCCAGCAGCGCTGGGTCAGGGGAGAATTCACCCCTCCACTTT.

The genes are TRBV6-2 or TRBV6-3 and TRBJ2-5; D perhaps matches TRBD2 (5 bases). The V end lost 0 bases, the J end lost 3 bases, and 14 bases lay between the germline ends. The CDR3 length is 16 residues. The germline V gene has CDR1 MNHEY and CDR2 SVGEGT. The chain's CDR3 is CASSYSSGGSEETQYF. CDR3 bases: TGTGCCAGCAGTTACTCGAGCGGTGGCAGCGAAGAGACCCAGTACTTC.

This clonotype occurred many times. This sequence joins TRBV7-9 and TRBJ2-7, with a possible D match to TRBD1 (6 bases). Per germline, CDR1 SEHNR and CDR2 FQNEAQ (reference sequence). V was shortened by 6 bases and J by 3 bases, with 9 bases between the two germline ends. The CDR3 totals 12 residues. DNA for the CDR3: TGTGCCAGCAGACAAGGGGGCTACGAGCAGTACTTC. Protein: CASRQGGYEQYF. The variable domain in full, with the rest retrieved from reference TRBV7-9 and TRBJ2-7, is DTGVSQNPRHKITKRGQNVTFRCDPISEHNRLYWYRQTLGQGPEFLTYFQNEAQLEKSRLLSDRFSAERPKGSFSTLEIQRTEQGDSAMYLCASRQGGYEQYFGPGTRLTVT.

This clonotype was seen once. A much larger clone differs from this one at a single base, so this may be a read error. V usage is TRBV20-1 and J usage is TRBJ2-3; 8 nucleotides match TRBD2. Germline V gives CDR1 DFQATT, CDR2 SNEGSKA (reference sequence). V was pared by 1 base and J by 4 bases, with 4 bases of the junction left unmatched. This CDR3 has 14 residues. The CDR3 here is CSARVGGDADTQYF. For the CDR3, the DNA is TGCAGTGCTAGAGTCGGGGGGGATGCAGATACGCAGTATTTT.

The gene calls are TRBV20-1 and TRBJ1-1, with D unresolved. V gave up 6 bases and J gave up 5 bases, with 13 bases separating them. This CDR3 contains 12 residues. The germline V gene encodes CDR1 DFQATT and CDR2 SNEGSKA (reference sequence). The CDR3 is CSAPSAGTEAFF. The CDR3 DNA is TGCAGTGCCCCATCGGCGGGGACTGAAGCTTTCTTT.

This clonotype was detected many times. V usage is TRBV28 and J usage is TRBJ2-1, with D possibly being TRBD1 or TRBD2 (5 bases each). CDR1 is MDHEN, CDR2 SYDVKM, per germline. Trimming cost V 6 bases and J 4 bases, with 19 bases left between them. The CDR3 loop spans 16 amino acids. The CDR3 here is CASSLAAGIRYNEQFF. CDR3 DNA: TGTGCCAGCAGCCTAGCAGCAGGGATTCGGTACAATGAGCAGTTCTTC.

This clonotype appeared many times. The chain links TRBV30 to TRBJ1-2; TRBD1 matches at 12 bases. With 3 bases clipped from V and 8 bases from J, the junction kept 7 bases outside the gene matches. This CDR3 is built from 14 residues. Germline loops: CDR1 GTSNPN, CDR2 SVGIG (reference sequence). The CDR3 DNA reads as TGTGCCTGGAGGGGGGGACAGGGGGCGCGGGGCTACACCTTC. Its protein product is CAWRGGQGARGYTF.

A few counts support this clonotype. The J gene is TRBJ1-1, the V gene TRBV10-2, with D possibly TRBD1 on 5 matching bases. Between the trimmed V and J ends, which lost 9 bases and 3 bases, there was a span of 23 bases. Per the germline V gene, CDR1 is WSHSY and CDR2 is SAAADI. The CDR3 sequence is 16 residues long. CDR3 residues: CASRSTGRTADTEAFF. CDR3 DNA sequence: TGCGCCAGTCGAAGCACAGGACGTACGGCGGACACTGAAGCTTTCTTT.

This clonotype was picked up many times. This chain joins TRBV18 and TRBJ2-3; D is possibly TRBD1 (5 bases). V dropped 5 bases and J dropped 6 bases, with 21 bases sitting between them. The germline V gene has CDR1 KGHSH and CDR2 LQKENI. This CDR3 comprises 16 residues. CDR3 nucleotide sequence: TGTGCCAGCTCAACCTTGCCGGGCGGACACCGGGATACGCAGTATTTT. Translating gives CASSTLPGGHRDTQYF.

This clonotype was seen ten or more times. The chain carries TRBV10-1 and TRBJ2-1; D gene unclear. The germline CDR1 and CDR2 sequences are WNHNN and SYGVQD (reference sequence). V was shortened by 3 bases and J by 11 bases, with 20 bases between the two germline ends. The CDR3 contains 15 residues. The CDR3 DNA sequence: TGCGCCAGCAGTGATTTTCAGGCCGATGTTTCGAAGCAGTTCTTC. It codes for CASSDFQADVSKQFF.

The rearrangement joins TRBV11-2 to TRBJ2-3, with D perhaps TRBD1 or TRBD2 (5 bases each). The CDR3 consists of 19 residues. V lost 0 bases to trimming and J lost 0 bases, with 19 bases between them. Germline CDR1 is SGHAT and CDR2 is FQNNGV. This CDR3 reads CASSLDGSRGTRSTDTQYF. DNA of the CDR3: TGTGCCAGCAGCTTAGATGGGTCGAGGGGTACTCGCAGCACAGATACGCAGTATTTT.

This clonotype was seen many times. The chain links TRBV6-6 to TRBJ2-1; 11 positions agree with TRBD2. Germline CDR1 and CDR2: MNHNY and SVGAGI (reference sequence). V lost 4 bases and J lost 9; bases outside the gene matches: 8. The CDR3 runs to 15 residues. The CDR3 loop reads CASSFFSGGVGEQFF. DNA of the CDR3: TGTGCCAGCAGTTTCTTTAGCGGGGGGGTCGGTGAGCAGTTCTTC.